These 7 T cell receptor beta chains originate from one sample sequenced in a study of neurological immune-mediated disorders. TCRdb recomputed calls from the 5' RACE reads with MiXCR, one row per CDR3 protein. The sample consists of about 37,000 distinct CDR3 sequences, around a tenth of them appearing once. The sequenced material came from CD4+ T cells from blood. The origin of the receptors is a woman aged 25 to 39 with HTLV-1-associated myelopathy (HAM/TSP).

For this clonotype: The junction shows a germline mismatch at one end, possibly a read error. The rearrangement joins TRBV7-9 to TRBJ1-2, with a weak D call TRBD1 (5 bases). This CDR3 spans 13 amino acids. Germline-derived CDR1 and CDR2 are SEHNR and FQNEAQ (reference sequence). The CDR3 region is CASSSKRTGTPNF. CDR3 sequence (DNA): TGTGCCAGCAGCTCCAAGAGAACTGGGACCCCGAACTTC.

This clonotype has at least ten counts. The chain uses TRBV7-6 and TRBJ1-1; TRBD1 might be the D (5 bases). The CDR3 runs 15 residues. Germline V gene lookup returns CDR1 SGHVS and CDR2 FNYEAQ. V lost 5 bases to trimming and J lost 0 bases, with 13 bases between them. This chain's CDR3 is CASSPRGGMNTEAFF. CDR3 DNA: TGTGCCAGCAGCCCGCGTGGGGGAATGAACACTGAAGCTTTCTTT.

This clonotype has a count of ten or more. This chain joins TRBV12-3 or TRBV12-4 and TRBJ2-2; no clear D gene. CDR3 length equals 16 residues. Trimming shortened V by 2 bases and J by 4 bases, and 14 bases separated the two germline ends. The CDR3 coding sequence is TGTGCCAGCAGTTTACAAGCTTCTGAACTCACCGGGGAGCTGTTTTTT. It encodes CASSLQASELTGELFF.

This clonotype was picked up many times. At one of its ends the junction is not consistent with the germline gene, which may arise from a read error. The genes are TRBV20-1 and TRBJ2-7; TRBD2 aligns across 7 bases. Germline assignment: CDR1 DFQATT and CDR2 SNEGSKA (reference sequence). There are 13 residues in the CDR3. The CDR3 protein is CSARGRRREKQHF. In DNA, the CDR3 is TGCAGTGCTCGGGGACGCCGGCGGGAGAAGCAGCACTTC.

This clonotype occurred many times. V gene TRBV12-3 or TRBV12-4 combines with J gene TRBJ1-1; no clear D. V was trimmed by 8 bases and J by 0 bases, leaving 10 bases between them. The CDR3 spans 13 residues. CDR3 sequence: CASHRMMNTEAFF. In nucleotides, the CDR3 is TGTGCCAGCCATAGGATGATGAACACTGAAGCTTTCTTT.

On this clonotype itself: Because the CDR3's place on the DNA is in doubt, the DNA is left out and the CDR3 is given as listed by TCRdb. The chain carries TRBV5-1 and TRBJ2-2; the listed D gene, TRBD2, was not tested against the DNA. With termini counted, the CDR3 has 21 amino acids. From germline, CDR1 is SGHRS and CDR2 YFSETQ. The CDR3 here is CASSIYLCSVDAGRNTGELFF.

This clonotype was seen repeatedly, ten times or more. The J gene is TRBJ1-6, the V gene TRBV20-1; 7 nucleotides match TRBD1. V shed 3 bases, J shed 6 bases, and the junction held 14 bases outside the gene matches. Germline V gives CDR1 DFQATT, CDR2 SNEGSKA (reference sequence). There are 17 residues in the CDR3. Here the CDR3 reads CSARNLQGDSVNSPLHF. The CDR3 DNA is TGCAGTGCTAGGAACCTTCAGGGGGATAGCGTTAATTCACCCCTCCACTTT.